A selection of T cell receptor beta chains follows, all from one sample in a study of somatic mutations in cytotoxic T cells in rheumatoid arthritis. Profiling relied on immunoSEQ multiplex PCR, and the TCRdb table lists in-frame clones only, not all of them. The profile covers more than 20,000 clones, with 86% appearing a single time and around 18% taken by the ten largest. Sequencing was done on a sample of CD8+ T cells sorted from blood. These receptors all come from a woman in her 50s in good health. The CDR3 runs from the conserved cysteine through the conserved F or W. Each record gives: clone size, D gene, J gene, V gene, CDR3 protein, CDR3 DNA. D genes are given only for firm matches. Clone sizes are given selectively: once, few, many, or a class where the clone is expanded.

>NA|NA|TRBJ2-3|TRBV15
CATSRVFTARTDTQYF
TGTGCCACCAGCAGAGTATTTACGGCACGCACAGATACGCAGTATTTT
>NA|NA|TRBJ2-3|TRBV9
CASSVSGDWGPSTDTQYF
TGTGCCAGCAGCGTCTCAGGGGATTGGGGTCCCAGCACAGATACGCAGTATTTT
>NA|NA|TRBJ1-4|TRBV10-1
CASSEGIRATNEKLFF
TGCGCCAGCAGTGAGGGGATCCGGGCTACGAATGAAAAACTGTTTTTT
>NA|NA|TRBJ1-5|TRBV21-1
CASSKYRVSQPQHF
TGTGCCAGCAGCAAGTACAGGGTGAGTCAGCCCCAGCATTTT
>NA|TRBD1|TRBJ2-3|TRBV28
CATQTGTGVSDTQYF
TGTGCCACCCAGACCGGGACAGGGGTTTCAGATACGCAGTATTTT
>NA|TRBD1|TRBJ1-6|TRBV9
CASRGTGVGSPLHF
TGTGCCAGCAGGGGGACAGGGGTAGGGTCACCCCTCCACTTT
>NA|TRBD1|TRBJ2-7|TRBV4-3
CASSPRTGDYEQYF
TGCGCCAGCAGCCCGAGGACAGGAGACTACGAGCAGTACTTC
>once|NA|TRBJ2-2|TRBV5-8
CASSLVGLYTGELFF
TGTGCCAGCAGCTTGGTCGGGCTTTACACCGGGGAGCTGTTTTTT
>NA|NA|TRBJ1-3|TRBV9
CASSVAKDRGSGNTIYF
TGTGCCAGCAGCGTAGCCAAGGACCGGGGTTCGGGAAACACCATATATTTT
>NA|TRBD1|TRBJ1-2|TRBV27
CASKTGFHGYTF
TGTGCCAGTAAGACAGGGTTCCATGGCTACACCTTC
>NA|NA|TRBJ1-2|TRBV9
CASSAEGGGYTF
TGTGCCAGCAGCGCAGAAGGGGGTGGCTACACCTTC
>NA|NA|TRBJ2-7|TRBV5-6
CASSLGQSYEQYF
TGTGCCAGCAGCTTGGGACAGTCCTACGAGCAGTACTTC
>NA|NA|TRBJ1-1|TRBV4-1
CASSQGITEAFF
TGCGCCAGCAGCCAAGGGATCACTGAAGCTTTCTTT
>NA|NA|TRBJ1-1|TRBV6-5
CASTFNTEAFF
TGTGCCAGCACCTTCAACACTGAAGCTTTCTTT
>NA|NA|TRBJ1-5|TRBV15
CATSRPTGGNQPQHF
TGTGCCACCAGCAGACCAACCGGGGGCAATCAGCCCCAGCATTTT
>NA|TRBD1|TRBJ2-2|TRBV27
CASSLTGQGVTGELFF
TGTGCCAGCAGTTTAACGGGACAGGGGGTAACCGGGGAGCTGTTTTTT
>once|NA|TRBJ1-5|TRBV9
CASSAGGQYSNQPQHF
TGTGCCAGCAGCGCAGGCGGGCAGTATAGCAATCAGCCCCAGCATTTT
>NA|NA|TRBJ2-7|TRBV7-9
CASSLGRLGFEQYF
TGTGCCAGCAGCTTAGGACGTTTGGGATTCGAGCAGTACTTC
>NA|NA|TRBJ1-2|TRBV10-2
CASSDLLRSHYGYTF
TGCGCCAGCAGTGACCTTTTACGGTCTCACTATGGCTACACCTTC
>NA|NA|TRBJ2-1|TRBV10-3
CATQLAAWRGLTYNEQFF
TGTGCCACCCAGCTTGCGGCGTGGCGGGGGCTCACCTACAATGAGCAGTTCTTC
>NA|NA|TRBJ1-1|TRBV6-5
CASIGIEAFF
TGTGCCAGCATAGGAATTGAAGCTTTCTTT
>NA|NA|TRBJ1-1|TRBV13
CASTFELDPAVGAFF
TGTGCCAGCACCTTCGAACTCGACCCAGCGGTAGGAGCTTTCTTT
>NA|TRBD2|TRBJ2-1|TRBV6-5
CASSQSGGAYNEQFF
TGTGCCAGCAGTCAAAGCGGGGGGGCCTACAATGAGCAGTTCTTC
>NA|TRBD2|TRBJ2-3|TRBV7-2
CASSRGLAGGPSDTQYF
TGTGCCAGCAGCCGTGGACTAGCGGGGGGGCCTTCTGATACGCAGTATTTT
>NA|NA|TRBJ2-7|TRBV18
CASSPPPGRITYEQYF
TGTGCCAGCTCACCACCGCCGGGGCGCATCACCTACGAGCAGTACTTC
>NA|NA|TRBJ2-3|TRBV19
CASSTIQGKSTDTQYF
TGTGCCAGTAGTACCATACAGGGTAAGAGCACAGATACGCAGTATTTT
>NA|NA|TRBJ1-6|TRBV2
CASSPEGLSNSPLHF
TGTGCCAGCAGCCCGGAGGGGTTGAGTAATTCACCCCTCCACTTT
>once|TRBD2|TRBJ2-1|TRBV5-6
CASSHLTSGGAIEQFF
TGTGCCAGCAGCCACCTCACTAGCGGGGGGGCCATTGAGCAGTTCTTC
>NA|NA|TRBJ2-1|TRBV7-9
CASSLGQLNNEQFF
TGTGCCAGCAGCTTAGGTCAGCTTAACAATGAGCAGTTCTTC
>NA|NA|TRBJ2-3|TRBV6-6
CASSPPGTKTSDTQYF
TGTGCCAGCAGTCCCCCTGGGACAAAGACTTCAGATACGCAGTATTTT
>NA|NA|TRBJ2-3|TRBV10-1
CASSPLRGGLDTQYF
TGCGCCAGCAGTCCCTTGAGGGGGGGCCTAGATACGCAGTATTTT
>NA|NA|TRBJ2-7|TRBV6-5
CASSYSAGFYEQYF
TGTGCCAGCAGTTACTCGGCCGGCTTCTACGAGCAGTACTTC
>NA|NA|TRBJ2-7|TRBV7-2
CASSLSDGTYEQYF
TGTGCCAGCAGCCTATCGGACGGAACCTACGAGCAGTACTTC
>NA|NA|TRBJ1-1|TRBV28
CAALGPLEAFF
TGTGCCGCCCTAGGGCCGCTCGAAGCTTTCTTT
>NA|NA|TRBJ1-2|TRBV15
CATSSGGYYGYTF
TGTGCCACCAGCAGTGGGGGGTACTATGGCTACACCTTC
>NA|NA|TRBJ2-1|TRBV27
CATMQDTRDNEQFF
TGTGCCACCATGCAGGACACCCGGGACAATGAGCAGTTCTTC
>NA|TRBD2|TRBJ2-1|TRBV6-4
CASSPTSGAGNEQFF
TGTGCCAGCAGTCCGACTAGCGGGGCAGGAAATGAGCAGTTCTTC
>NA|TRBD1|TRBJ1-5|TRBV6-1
CASSQDRGYNQPQHF
TGTGCCAGCAGCCAAGACAGGGGATACAATCAGCCCCAGCATTTT
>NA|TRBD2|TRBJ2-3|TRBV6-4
CASSDSASGGPDTQYF
TGTGCCAGCAGTGACTCAGCTAGCGGGGGGCCAGATACGCAGTATTTT
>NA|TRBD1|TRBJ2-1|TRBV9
CASSGSGQLRNEQFF
TGTGCCAGCAGCGGCTCGGGACAGCTTAGGAATGAGCAGTTCTTC
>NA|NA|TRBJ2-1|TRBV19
CASSPSPDAYNEQFF
TGTGCCAGTAGTCCGTCCCCAGACGCATACAATGAGCAGTTCTTC
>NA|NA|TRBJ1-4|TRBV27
CASSLSFGSTNEKLFF
TGTGCCAGCAGTTTATCGTTCGGTTCAACTAATGAAAAACTGTTTTTT
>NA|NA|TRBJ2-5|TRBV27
CASSADPEGETQYF
TGTGCCAGCAGTGCGGACCCGGAGGGAGAGACCCAGTACTTC
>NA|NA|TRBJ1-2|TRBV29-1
CSVHRDGYTF
TGCAGCGTCCACAGGGACGGCTACACCTTC
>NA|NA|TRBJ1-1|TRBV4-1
CASSQNGVGTEAFF
TGCGCCAGCAGCCAAAATGGGGTTGGCACTGAAGCTTTCTTT
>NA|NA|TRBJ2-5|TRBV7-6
CASSLWPEEEETQYF
TGTGCCAGCAGCTTATGGCCAGAAGAAGAGGAGACCCAGTACTTC
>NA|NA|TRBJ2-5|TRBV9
CASSVSPETQTQYF
TGTGCCAGCAGCGTTAGCCCCGAGACACAGACCCAGTACTTC
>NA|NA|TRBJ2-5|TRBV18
CASSPRVLWTQYF
TGTGCCAGCTCACCACGGGTATTATGGACCCAGTACTTC
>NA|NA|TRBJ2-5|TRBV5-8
CASSLEGWLETQYF
TGTGCCAGCAGCTTGGAAGGGTGGTTGGAGACCCAGTACTTC
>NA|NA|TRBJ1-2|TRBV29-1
CSVESKDSNYGYTF
TGCAGCGTTGAATCCAAGGACAGCAACTATGGCTACACCTTC
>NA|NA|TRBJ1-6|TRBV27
CASSLGGPHNSPLHF
TGTGCCAGCAGTTTAGGGGGTCCACACAATTCACCCCTCCACTTT
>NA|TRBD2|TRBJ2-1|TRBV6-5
CASSYATSGLIYEQFF
TGTGCCAGCAGTTACGCGACTAGCGGATTGATATATGAGCAGTTCTTC
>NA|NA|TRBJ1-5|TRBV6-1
CASSEPSREGQPQHF
TGTGCCAGCAGTGAACCCTCCAGGGAAGGTCAGCCCCAGCATTTT
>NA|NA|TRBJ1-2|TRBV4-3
CASSQVQGQGGYGYTF
TGCGCCAGCAGCCAAGTCCAGGGGCAGGGTGGCTATGGCTACACCTTC
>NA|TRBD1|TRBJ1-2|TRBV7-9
CASSLGTGGAYGYTF
TGTGCCAGCAGCTTAGGTACAGGGGGCGCCTATGGCTACACCTTC
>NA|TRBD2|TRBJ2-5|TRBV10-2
CASSESRGGRETQYF
TGCGCCAGCAGTGAGTCGCGGGGGGGCCGTGAGACCCAGTACTTC
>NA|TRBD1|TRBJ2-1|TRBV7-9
CASSLIWDRGGNEQFF
TGTGCCAGCAGCTTAATCTGGGACAGGGGGGGAAATGAGCAGTTCTTC